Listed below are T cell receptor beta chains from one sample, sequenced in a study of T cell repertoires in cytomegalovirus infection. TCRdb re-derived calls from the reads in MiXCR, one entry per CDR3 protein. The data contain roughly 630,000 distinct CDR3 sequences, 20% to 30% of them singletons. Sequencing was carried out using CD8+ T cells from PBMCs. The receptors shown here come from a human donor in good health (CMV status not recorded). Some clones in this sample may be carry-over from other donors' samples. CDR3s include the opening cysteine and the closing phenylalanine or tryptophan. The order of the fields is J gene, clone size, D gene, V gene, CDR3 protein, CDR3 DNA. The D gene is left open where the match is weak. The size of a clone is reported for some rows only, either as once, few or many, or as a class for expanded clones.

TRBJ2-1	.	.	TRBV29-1	CSVEAAPRTSHPYNEQFF	TGCAGCGTTGAAGCCGCCCCCCGAACTAGTCACCCCTACAATGAGCAGTTCTTC
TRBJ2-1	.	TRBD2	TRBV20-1	CSAGRLAGRSNEQFF	TGCAGTGCTGGTAGACTAGCGGGGAGAAGCAATGAGCAGTTCTTC
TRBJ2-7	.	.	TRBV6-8	CASPLGARYEQYF	TGTGCCAGCCCGTTAGGGGCGCGTTACGAGCAGTACTTC
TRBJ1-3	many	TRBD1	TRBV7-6	CASSLGQGSGNTIYF	TGTGCCAGCAGCTTAGGACAGGGCTCTGGAAACACCATATATTTT
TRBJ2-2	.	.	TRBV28	CASSLGRTANTGELFF	TGTGCCAGCAGTTTGGGCAGGACAGCGAACACCGGGGAGCTGTTTTTT
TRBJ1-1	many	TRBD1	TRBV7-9	CASSLRGREAFF	TGTGCCAGCAGCTTAAGGGGGCGGGAAGCTTTCTTT
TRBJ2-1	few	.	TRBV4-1	CASSQAEGEQFF	TGCGCCAGCAGCCAAGCGGAAGGTGAGCAGTTCTTC
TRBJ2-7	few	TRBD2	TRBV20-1	CSAAGTSGGPYEQYF	TGCAGTGCTGCGGGGACTAGCGGGGGGCCCTACGAGCAGTACTTC
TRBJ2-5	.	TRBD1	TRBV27	CASSLRSPSRTGGETQYF	TGTGCCAGCAGTTTACGGTCCCCCTCAAGGACAGGGGGAGAGACCCAGTACTTC
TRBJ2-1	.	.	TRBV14	CASSQWAGEQFF	TGTGCCAGCAGCCAATGGGCGGGTGAGCAGTTCTTC